This TCR beta chain was recorded in a study of immune evolution from preneoplasia to lung adenocarcinoma. Study findings and constraints: From normal lung to invasive adenocarcinoma, top clone frequencies appeared to decrease. Later-stage lesions seemingly showed higher T cell density and diversity than normal lung.

Assay used: immunoSEQ multiplex PCR; TCRdb lists only in-frame clones, some missing. The table lists about 26,000 clones, about 74% of them singletons, with 5.5% to 6% in the top ten. As to this clone: What it binds is not known.

The CDR3 runs 15 residues. V was pared by 0 bases and J by 7 bases, with 12 bases between. Germline CDR1 and CDR2: MNHEY and SVGAGI. The sequenced sample was FFPE invasive lung adenocarcinoma tissue. The chain carries TRBV6-5 and TRBJ1-4; D is perhaps TRBD1 (5 bases). The TCR originated in a person in their sixties or seventies with invasive lung adenocarcinoma. Some clones in this sample may be carry-over from other donors' samples. The chain's CDR3 is CASSYSWGIGEKLFF. The DNA of the CDR3 is TGTGCCAGCAGTTACTCGTGGGGGATAGGTGAAAAACTGTTTTTT.